The source of this T cell receptor beta chain is a study of shared clonotypes between healthy human individuals. The protocol was immunoSEQ multiplex PCR, while the TCRdb copy is restricted to in-frame clones and leaves out a portion. This table holds 2 million to 2.5 million clones, approximately 90% found once. Study-wide findings and caveats: Clonotypes that were shared across four donors made up about 4.5% of naive CD4 clonotypes.

Study donors comprised healthy, HIV-negative adults devoid of recent acute infection or vaccination. Concerning this clone itself: Its antigen is unknown.

The CDR3 extends over 17 amino acids. Germline CDR1 SGDLS, CDR2 YYNGEE. With V trimmed by 0 bases and J by 3 bases, 9 bases remained unmatched. The receptor's source is a man aged 18-30 years in good health. Some clones in this sample may be carry-over from other donors' samples. What was sequenced was naive CD4+ T cells from PBMCs. Subset of the sample: CD45RA+ positively selected. V gene TRBV9 combines with J gene TRBJ1-5; TRBD1 aligns across 7 bases. The CDR3 sequence is CASSVEGTESDNQPQHF. The CDR3 DNA sequence: TGTGCCAGCAGCGTAGAAGGGACAGAGAGCGACAATCAGCCCCAGCATTTT. The full variable domain, with the rest looked up from reference TRBV9 and TRBJ1-5, is DSGVTQTPKHLITATGQRVTLRCSPRSGDLSVYWYQQSLDQGLQFLIQYYNGEERAKGNILERFSAQQFPDLHSELNLSSLELGDSALYFCASSVEGTESDNQPQHFGDGTRLSIL.